The 14 T cell receptor beta chains below all came from one sample that was sequenced in a study of blood T cell repertoires in COVID-19 (TCRdb year 2020). The library was obtained by the immunoSEQ multiplex PCR assay. TCRdb took this table from immuneACCESS and kept in-frame rearrangements with V and J called. Such tables lack part of the clones; where checked against another copy, unresolved V genes explain under half of the gap, and the rest is unexplained. Recorded for this sample are 25,000 to 40,000 clones; around 86% of them occurred a single time. The top ten clones comprise over 11% of the sample. Input material: peripheral blood. The receptor source for this set is a man aged 55 to 70 with active COVID-19.

In this sample, this clone turned up a few times. DNA of the CDR3: TGTGCCAGCAGTTCCGGAGGGTTCTATAATTCACCCCTCCACTTT. This gives the protein CASSSGGFYNSPLHF. The genes are TRBV6-5 and TRBJ1-6; D uncertain. Per germline, CDR1 MNHEY and CDR2 SVGAGI. V gave up 4 bases and J gave up 3 bases, with 10 bases separating them. The CDR3 spans 15 residues.

This clone was detected only a few times. The chain links TRBV5-1 to TRBJ2-7; D ambiguous. Per germline, CDR1 SGHRS and CDR2 YFSETQ. V shed 4 bases and J shed 0 bases, with 8 bases lying between them. The CDR3 length is 13 residues. The CDR3 nucleotides are TGCGCCAGCAGCGTCAGAGGCTCCTACGAGCAGTACTTC. Translating it yields CASSVRGSYEQYF.

This clone was seen a few times. The same CDR3 arises from other DNA sequences in this sample as well. This chain connects TRBV5-1 to TRBJ2-3; TRBD2 might be the D (5 bases). The CDR3 runs 15 residues. Germline loops: CDR1 SGHRS, CDR2 YFSETQ. V was pared by 0 bases and J by 1 base, with 9 bases between. The CDR3 DNA reads TGCGCCAGCAGCTTGGGGCGGGCGCGCACAGATACGCAGTATTTT. Translation gives CASSLGRARTDTQYF. Variable domain in full (rest from reference TRBV5-1 and TRBJ2-3): KAGVTQTPRYLIKTRGQQVTLSCSPISGHRSVSWYQQTPGQGLQFLFEYFSETQRNKGNFPGRFSGRQFSNSRSEMNVSTLELGDSALYLCASSLGRARTDTQYFGPGTRLTVL.

V is TRBV19 and J is TRBJ1-2, with 8 bases identical to TRBD1. Trimming removed 1 base from V and 8 bases from J; junction bases left unmatched: 9. Germline CDR1 and CDR2: LNHDA and SQIVND (reference sequence). The CDR3 runs to 15 residues. The CDR3 is CASSIVTGTGGGYTF. The CDR3 DNA sequence: TGTGCCAGTAGTATAGTCACGGGGACAGGCGGCGGCTACACCTTC.

The rearrangement uses TRBV30 and TRBJ2-7; D may be TRBD1 (5 bases). The CDR3 extends over 14 amino acids. Trimming stripped 0 bases from V and 9 bases from J, with 18 bases between. Germline V CDR1 and CDR2: GTSNPN, SVGIG (reference sequence). The chain's CDR3 is CAWSVGAEPRGQYF. The CDR3 nucleotides read TGTGCCTGGAGTGTAGGGGCGGAACCTAGGGGGCAGTACTTC.

The V call is TRBV5-1, the J call TRBJ2-5, with 7 bases aligning to TRBD2. With V trimmed by 0 bases and J by 4 bases, 6 bases remained unmatched. The CDR3 has 15 amino acids. Germline V gene sequence: CDR1 SGHRS, CDR2 YFSETQ. The CDR3 here is CASSLAVSGGETQYF. CDR3 DNA: TGCGCCAGCAGCTTGGCCGTTTCGGGAGGAGAGACCCAGTACTTC. The whole variable domain, remainder taken from reference TRBV5-1 and TRBJ2-5, is KAGVTQTPRYLIKTRGQQVTLSCSPISGHRSVSWYQQTPGQGLQFLFEYFSETQRNKGNFPGRFSGRQFSNSRSEMNVSTLELGDSALYLCASSLAVSGGETQYFGPGTRLLVL.

The chain couples TRBV9 to TRBJ2-3; the D gene is possibly TRBD1 (5 bases). Germline V CDR1 and CDR2: SGDLS, YYNGEE. The CDR3 loop spans 14 amino acids. The V end lost 3 bases, the J end lost 5 bases, and 13 bases lay between the germline ends. The CDR3 sequence is CASSALLREDTQYF. CDR3 nucleotide sequence: TGTGCCAGCAGCGCCCTCCTCAGGGAAGATACGCAGTATTTT.

The V and J genes are TRBV29-1 and TRBJ2-5; a weak D match, TRBD2 (6 bases). The CDR3 contains 14 residues. Trimming stripped 0 bases from V and 5 bases from J, with 13 bases between. CDR1 and CDR2 (germline): SQVTM, ANQGSEA. CDR3: CSVEDTRREETQYF. The CDR3 DNA reads as TGCAGCGTTGAAGACACCCGGAGGGAGGAGACCCAGTACTTC.

The V and J genes are TRBV27 and TRBJ2-7; a possible D gene is TRBD1 (6 bases). The germline V and J ends were trimmed by 3 bases and 3 bases, with 12 bases remaining between them. The CDR3 covers 14 residues. CDR1 and CDR2 (germline): MNHEY, SMNVEV (reference sequence). The CDR3 bases are TGTGCCAGCAGTTTTGTACAGGGCGGCTACGAGCAGTACTTC. Protein: CASSFVQGGYEQYF.

V and J are TRBV18 and TRBJ2-7; the D gene is possibly TRBD1 (6 bases). The CDR3 contains 13 residues. The V end was cut by 6 bases, the J end by 2 bases, with 11 bases between. Germline V gene sequence: CDR1 KGHSH, CDR2 LQKENI. DNA of the CDR3: TGTGCCAGCTCGCAAGCAGGGGCCTACGAGCAGTACTTC. This gives the protein CASSQAGAYEQYF.

This clone occurred a few times. J is TRBJ2-5 and V is TRBV9; 12 nucleotides line up with TRBD2. The CDR3 runs to 17 residues. With V trimmed by 0 bases and J by 5 bases, 8 bases remained unmatched. In germline, CDR1 is SGDLS, CDR2 YYNGEE. The CDR3 coding sequence is TGTGCCAGCAGCGTAGGGGCTAGCGGGGGGGCCTGGGAGACCCAGTACTTC. Translation gives CASSVGASGGAWETQYF.

The chain has TRBV27 and TRBJ1-3; D not certain. The CDR3 length is 15 residues. Trimming took off 5 bases at V and 0 bases at J, with 11 bases between the two ends. Per the germline V gene, CDR1 is MNHEY and CDR2 is SMNVEV (reference sequence). For the CDR3, the DNA is TGTGCCAGCAGTCCCGGTTGGAGCTCTGGAAACACCATATATTTT. Encoded protein: CASSPGWSSGNTIYF.

The genes are TRBV4-3 and TRBJ2-2, with a weak D call TRBD2 (5 bases). This CDR3 comprises 14 residues. Germline CDR1 and CDR2: LGHNA and YSLEER. V shed 0 bases and J shed 5 bases, with 7 bases lying between them. The CDR3 reads CASSQDTGTGELFF. As DNA, the CDR3 is TGCGCCAGCAGCCAAGATACGGGGACCGGGGAGCTGTTTTTT.

CDR3 residues: CAISARQTAEQYF. In nucleotides, the CDR3 is TGTGCCATCTCAGCGCGGCAAACGGCCGAGCAGTACTTC. The J gene is TRBJ2-7, the V gene TRBV10-3; D unresolved. This CDR3 is 13 amino acids long. CDR1 is ENHRY and CDR2 is SYGVKD in the germline V gene. V was shortened by 8 bases and J by 6 bases, with 17 bases between the two germline ends.